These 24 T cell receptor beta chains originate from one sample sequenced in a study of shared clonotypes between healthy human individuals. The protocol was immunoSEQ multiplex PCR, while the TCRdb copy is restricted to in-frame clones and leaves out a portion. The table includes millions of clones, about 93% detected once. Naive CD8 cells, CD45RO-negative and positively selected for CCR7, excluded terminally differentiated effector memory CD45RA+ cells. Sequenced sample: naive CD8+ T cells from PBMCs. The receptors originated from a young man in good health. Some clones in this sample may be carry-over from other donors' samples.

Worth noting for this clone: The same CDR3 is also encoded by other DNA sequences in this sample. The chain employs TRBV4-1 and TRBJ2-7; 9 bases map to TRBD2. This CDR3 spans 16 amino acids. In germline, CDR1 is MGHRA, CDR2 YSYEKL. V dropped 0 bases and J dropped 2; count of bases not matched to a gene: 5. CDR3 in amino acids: CASSQEGLAGAYEQYF. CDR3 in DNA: TGCGCCAGCAGCCAAGAAGGGTTAGCGGGGGCCTACGAGCAGTACTTC.

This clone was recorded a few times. This CDR3 reads CASASGSRRNEQFF. CDR3 coding DNA: TGTGCCAGCGCGAGCGGGAGTAGAAGGAATGAGCAGTTCTTC. The V call is TRBV27, the J call TRBJ2-1, with TRBD2 matching 8 bases. CDR3 length equals 14 residues. Germline-derived CDR1 and CDR2 are MNHEY and SMNVEV (reference sequence). V trimming: 8 bases; J trimming: 7 bases; junction bases outside the gene matches: 10.

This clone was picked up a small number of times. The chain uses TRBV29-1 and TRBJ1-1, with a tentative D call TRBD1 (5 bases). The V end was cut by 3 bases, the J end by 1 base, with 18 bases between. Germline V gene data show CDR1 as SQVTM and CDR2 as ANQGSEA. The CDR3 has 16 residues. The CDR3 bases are TGCAGCGTTGAGGGTATCTCAGGGCTCACGAACACTGAAGCTTTCTTT. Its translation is CSVEGISGLTNTEAFF. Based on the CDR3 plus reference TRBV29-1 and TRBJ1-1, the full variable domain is SAVISQKPSRDICQRGTSLTIQCQVDSQVTMMFWYRQQPGQSLTLIATANQGSEATYESGFVIDKFPISRPNLTFSTLTVSNMSPEDSSIYLCSVEGISGLTNTEAFFGQGTRLTVV.

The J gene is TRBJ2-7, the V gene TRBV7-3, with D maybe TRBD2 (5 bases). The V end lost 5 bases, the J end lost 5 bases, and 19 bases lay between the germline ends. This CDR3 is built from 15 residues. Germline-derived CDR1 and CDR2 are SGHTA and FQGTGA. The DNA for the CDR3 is TGTGCCAGCAGCACCGGGATTCATAGGAGCGACGAGCAGTACTTC. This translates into CASSTGIHRSDEQYF.

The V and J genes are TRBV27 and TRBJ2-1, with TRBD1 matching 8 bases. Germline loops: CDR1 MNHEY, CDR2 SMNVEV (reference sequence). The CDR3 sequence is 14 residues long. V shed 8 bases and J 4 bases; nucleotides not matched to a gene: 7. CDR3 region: CASGLGQGYNEQFF. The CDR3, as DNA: TGTGCCAGCGGCCTTGGACAGGGTTACAATGAGCAGTTCTTC.

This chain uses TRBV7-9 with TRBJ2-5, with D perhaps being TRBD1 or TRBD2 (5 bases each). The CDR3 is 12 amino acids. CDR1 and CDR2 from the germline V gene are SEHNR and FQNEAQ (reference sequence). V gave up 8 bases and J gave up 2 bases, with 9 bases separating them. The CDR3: CASWGLQETQYF. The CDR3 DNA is TGTGCCAGCTGGGGGTTACAAGAGACCCAGTACTTC.

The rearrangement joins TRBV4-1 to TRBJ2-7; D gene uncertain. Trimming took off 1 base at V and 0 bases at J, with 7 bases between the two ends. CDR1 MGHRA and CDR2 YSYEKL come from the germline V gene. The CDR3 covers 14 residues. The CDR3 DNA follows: TGCGCCAGCAGCCAAGCGCGGAGCTCCTACGAGCAGTACTTC. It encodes CASSQARSSYEQYF.

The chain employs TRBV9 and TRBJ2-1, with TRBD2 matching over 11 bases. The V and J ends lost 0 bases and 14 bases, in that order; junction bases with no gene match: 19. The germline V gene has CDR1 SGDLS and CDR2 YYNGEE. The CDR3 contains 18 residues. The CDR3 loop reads CASSVATDPRSPSGRKFF. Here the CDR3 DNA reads TGTGCCAGCAGCGTAGCTACAGACCCGAGGAGCCCTAGCGGGAGGAAGTTCTTC.

The CDR3 DNA follows: TGTGCCACCACCACAGCTATCAATCAGCCCCAGCATTTT. It yields the protein CATTTAINQPQHF. The genes are TRBV15 and TRBJ1-5, with unresolved D. V was cut by 7 bases and J by 3 bases, with 10 bases left in between. Germline CDR1 LNHNV, CDR2 YYDKDF (reference sequence). The CDR3 is 13 residues long. The whole variable domain, filled in from reference TRBV15 and TRBJ1-5, reads DAMVIQNPRYQVTQFGKPVTLSCSQTLNHNVMYWYQQKSSQAPKLLFHYYDKDFNNEADTPDNFQSRRPNTSFCFLDIRSPGLGDTAMYLCATTTAINQPQHFGDGTRLSIL.

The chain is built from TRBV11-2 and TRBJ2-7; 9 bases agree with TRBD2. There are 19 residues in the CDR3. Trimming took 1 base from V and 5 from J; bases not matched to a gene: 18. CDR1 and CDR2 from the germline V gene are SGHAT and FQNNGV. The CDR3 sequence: CASSLGFSGREGISNEQYF. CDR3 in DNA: TGTGCCAGCAGCTTAGGTTTTTCAGGGCGGGAGGGTATTTCGAACGAGCAGTACTTC.

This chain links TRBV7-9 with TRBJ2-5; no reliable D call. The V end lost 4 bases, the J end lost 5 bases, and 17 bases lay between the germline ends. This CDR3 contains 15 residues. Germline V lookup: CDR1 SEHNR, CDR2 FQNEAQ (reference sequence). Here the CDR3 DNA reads TGTGCCAGCAGCTCCCCACGACACGCGAGGGAGACCCAGTACTTC. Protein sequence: CASSSPRHARETQYF. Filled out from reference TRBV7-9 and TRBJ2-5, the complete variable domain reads DTGVSQNPRHKITKRGQNVTFRCDPISEHNRLYWYRQTLGQGPEFLTYFQNEAQLEKSRLLSDRFSAERPKGSFSTLEIQRTEQGDSAMYLCASSSPRHARETQYFGPGTRLLVL.

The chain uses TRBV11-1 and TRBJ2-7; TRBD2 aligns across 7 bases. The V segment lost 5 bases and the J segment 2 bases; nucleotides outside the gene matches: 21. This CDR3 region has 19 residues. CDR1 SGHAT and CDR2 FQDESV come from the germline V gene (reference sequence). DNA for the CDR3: TGTGCCAGCAGCCGACGGGCGGGAGAGGTATTCGGAGAAACCTACGAGCAGTACTTC. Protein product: CASSRRAGEVFGETYEQYF.

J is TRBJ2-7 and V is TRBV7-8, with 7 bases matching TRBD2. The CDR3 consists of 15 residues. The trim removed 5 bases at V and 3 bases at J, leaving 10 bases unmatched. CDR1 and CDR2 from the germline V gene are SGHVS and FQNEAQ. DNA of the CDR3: TGTGCCAGCAGCCGCGAGGGCGGGAGACACTACGAGCAGTACTTC. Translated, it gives CASSREGGRHYEQYF.

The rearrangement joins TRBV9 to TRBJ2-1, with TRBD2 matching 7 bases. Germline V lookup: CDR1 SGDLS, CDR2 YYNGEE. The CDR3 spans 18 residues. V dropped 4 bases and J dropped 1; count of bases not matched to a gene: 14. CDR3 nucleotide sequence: TGTGCCAGCAGCCCCAGCGGGGCTACCCGTGGGTCCTACAATGAGCAGTTCTTC. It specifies CASSPSGATRGSYNEQFF.

The DNA of the CDR3 is TGTGCCAGCAGCTGGGGAAGCGAAGGGACCTACGAGCAGTACTTC. It codes for CASSWGSEGTYEQYF. This chain joins TRBV5-6 and TRBJ2-7; D gene unclear. The CDR3 runs to 15 residues. Germline CDR1 is SGHDT and CDR2 is YYEEEE. Trimming pared 3 bases from V and 2 bases from J, leaving 15 bases between.

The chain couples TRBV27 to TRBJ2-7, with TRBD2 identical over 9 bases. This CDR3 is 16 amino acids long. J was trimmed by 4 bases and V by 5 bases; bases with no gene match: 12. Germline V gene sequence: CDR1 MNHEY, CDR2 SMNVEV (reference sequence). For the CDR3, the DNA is TGTGCCAGCAGTCCCCCCTTGAGCGGGAGGCGGTACGAGCAGTACTTC. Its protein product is CASSPPLSGRRYEQYF.

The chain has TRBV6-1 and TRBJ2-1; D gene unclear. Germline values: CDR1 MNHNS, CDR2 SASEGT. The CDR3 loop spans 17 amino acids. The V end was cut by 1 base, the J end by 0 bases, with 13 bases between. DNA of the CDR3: TGTGCCAGCAGTGAAGAGATCGCGTTGAGCTCCTACAATGAGCAGTTCTTC. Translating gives CASSEEIALSSYNEQFF.

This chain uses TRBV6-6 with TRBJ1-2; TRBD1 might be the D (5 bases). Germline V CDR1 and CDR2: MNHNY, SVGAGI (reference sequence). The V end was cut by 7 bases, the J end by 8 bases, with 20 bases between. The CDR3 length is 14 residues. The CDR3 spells CASNHWPGLAGYTF. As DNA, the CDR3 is TGTGCCAGCAACCATTGGCCAGGGCTTGCGGGCTACACCTTC.

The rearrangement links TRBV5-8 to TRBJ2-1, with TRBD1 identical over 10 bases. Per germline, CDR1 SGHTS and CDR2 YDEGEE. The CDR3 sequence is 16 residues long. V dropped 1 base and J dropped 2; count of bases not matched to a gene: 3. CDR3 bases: TGTGCCAGCAGCTTGCCCGGGACAGGGGCCTACAATGAGCAGTTCTTC. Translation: CASSLPGTGAYNEQFF.

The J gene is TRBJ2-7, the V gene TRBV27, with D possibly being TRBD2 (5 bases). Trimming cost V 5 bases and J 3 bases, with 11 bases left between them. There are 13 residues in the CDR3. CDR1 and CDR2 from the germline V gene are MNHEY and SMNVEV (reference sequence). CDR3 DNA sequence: TGTGCCAGCAGTGCCTCACGGGACTACGAGCAGTACTTC. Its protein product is CASSASRDYEQYF.

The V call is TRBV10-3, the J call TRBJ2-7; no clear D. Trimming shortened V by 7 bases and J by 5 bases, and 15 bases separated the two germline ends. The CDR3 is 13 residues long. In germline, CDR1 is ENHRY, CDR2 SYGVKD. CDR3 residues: CAINQDGFHEQYF. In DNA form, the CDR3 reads TGTGCCATCAACCAGGACGGTTTCCACGAGCAGTACTTC.

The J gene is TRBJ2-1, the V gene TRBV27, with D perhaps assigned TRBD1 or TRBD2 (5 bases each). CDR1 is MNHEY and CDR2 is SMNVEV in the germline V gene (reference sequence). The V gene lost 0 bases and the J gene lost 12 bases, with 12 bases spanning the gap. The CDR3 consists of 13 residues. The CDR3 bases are TGTGCCAGCAGTTTATCGAGGGACCTCGGGCAGTTCTTC. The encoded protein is CASSLSRDLGQFF.

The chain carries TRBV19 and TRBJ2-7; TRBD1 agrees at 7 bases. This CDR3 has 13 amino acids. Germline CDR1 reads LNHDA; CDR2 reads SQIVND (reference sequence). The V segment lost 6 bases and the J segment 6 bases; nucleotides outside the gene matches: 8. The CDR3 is CASRSDREIEQYF. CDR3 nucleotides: TGTGCCAGTAGGTCCGACAGGGAGATCGAGCAGTACTTC.

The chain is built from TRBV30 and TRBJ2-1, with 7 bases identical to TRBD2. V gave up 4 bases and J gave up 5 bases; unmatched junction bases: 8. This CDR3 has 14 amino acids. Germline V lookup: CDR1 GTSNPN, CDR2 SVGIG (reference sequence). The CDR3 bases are TGTGCCTGGAACGCGTGGGCGGGGGACAATGAGCAGTTCTTC. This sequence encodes CAWNAWAGDNEQFF.